The 17 T cell receptor beta chains listed next were all sequenced from one sample in a study of blood T cell repertoires in COVID-19. Produced via immunoSEQ multiplex PCR; TCRdb's table is partial and in-frame only. The sample yields about 110,000 clones, around nine tenths seen once. The sequenced sample was peripheral blood. Receptors were obtained from a woman aged 70-85 years who had recovered from COVID-19.

The chain is built from TRBV28 and TRBJ1-6; 8 bases agree with TRBD1. CDR3 length: 15 residues. The germline V gene has CDR1 MDHEN and CDR2 SYDVKM. V lost 6 bases, J lost 7 bases, and 8 bases stayed unmatched. The chain's CDR3 is CASSRPDRANSPLHF. Written as DNA, the CDR3 is TGTGCCAGCAGCAGGCCGGACAGGGCGAATTCACCCCTCCACTTT.

The chain combines TRBV7-6 with TRBJ1-5; the D gene is possibly TRBD1 (5 bases). V dropped 3 bases and J dropped 3 bases, with 15 bases sitting between them. Germline V lookup: CDR1 SGHVS, CDR2 FNYEAQ. The CDR3 sequence is 16 residues long. The CDR3 DNA follows: TGTGCCAGCAGCTTGACGGGGGGGGGAGTCAATCAGCCCCAGCATTTT. Residues: CASSLTGGGVNQPQHF.

The chain joins TRBV27 to TRBJ2-1; D might be TRBD2 (6 bases). The CDR3 consists of 12 residues. Germline values: CDR1 MNHEY, CDR2 SMNVEV (reference sequence). Trimming took 6 bases from V and 9 from J, leaving 12 bases between them. The CDR3 is CASSPRAGEQFF. In DNA, the CDR3 is TGTGCCAGCAGCCCTAGAGCGGGTGAGCAGTTCTTC.

This chain uses TRBV9 with TRBJ2-1; 9 positions match TRBD2. Per the germline V gene, CDR1 is SGDLS and CDR2 is YYNGEE. V shed 7 bases and J 4 bases; nucleotides not matched to a gene: 6. The CDR3 covers 14 residues. The CDR3 here is CASSSGNSYNEQFF. The CDR3 region has the DNA TGTGCCAGCTCTAGCGGGAACTCGTACAATGAGCAGTTCTTC.

The chain uses TRBV20-1 and TRBJ2-1, with a weak D call TRBD2 (5 bases). Germline V gives CDR1 DFQATT, CDR2 SNEGSKA (reference sequence). Trimming cost V 5 bases and J 9 bases, with 11 bases left between them. This CDR3 comprises 11 residues. DNA of the CDR3: TGCAGTGCTGCCGGACTTCCTGAGCAGTTCTTC. Encoded protein: CSAAGLPEQFF.

On this clone itself: No DNA is shown, since the ends of the CDR3 on it are uncertain; the CDR3 is the one TCRdb lists. The chain joins TRBV6-1 to TRBJ1-2; the table's D call TRBD1 went unverified against the DNA. A total of 12 residues make up the CDR3, ends included. Germline loops: CDR1 MNHNS, CDR2 SASEGT. CDR3 sequence reads: CASSEAWAPGTF.

The rearrangement joins TRBV5-1 to TRBJ2-2; weak D call: TRBD2 (6 bases). With 4 bases removed from V and 2 bases from J, the gap between germline ends came to 15 bases. The CDR3 is 16 residues long. Germline V gene sequence: CDR1 SGHRS, CDR2 YFSETQ. CDR3 in amino acids: CASSPGSAANTGELFF. The CDR3 DNA sequence: TGCGCCAGCAGCCCCGGGAGTGCCGCTAACACCGGGGAGCTGTTTTTT.

This clone was seen just once. The chain has TRBV5-1 and TRBJ1-2, with no clear D. Looked up from germline, CDR1 is SGHRS and CDR2 is YFSETQ. The V end lost 0 bases, the J end lost 1 base, and 7 bases lay between the germline ends. CDR3 size: 14 residues. CDR3 nucleotides: TGCGCCAGCAGCTTGGGGGCCCTTAACTATGGCTACACCTTC. It codes for CASSLGALNYGYTF.

The chain is built from TRBV7-5 and TRBJ2-1; TRBD1 reflects the table's D call only, with no check against the DNA. TRBV7-5 is described as a pseudogene. This CDR3 spans 18 amino acids. The CDR3 bases are TGTGTCAGAAGCTTAGGCCGCAGGGGAATCCGTCCCCACAATGAGCAGTTCTTC. The encoded protein is CVRSLGRRGIRPHNEQFF.

The rearrangement links TRBV6-6 to TRBJ2-1, with a weak D call TRBD2 (5 bases). CDR1 and CDR2 from the germline V gene are MNHNY and SVGAGI (reference sequence). Trimming took 2 bases from V and 9 from J, leaving 17 bases between them. The CDR3 has 15 residues. The CDR3 region is CASSYASASWGEQFF. CDR3 DNA: TGTGCCAGCAGTTACGCATCCGCTAGCTGGGGTGAGCAGTTCTTC.

The chain uses TRBV27 and TRBJ2-1, with 9 bases aligning to TRBD2. Trimming at V came to 2 bases and at J to 8 bases, leaving 7 bases not matched to a gene. CDR3 length: 15 residues. CDR1 and CDR2 from the germline V gene are MNHEY and SMNVEV (reference sequence). The CDR3 DNA reads TGTGCCAGCAGTTTACTAGCGGGGCGGGTGTATGAGCAGTTCTTC. Its protein product is CASSLLAGRVYEQFF.

In nucleotides, the CDR3 is TGTGCCAGCAGCTTAGATGGGACAGGGAGGACTGAAGCTTTCTTT. Amino acids: CASSLDGTGRTEAFF. The chain employs TRBV11-2 and TRBJ1-1; 9 positions match TRBD1. V shed 0 bases, J shed 5 bases, and the junction held 4 bases outside the gene matches. The CDR3 runs 15 residues. In germline, CDR1 is SGHAT, CDR2 FQNNGV.

The V gene is TRBV3-1 (or the pseudogene TRBV3-2), the J gene TRBJ2-7, with 9 bases lining up with TRBD2. Germline lookup yields CDR1 LGHDT and CDR2 YNNKEL (reference sequence). The trim removed 3 bases at V and 2 bases at J, leaving 5 bases unmatched. CDR3 length: 15 amino acids. The CDR3 region is CASSQPGLAAYEQYF. CDR3 DNA sequence: TGTGCCAGCAGCCAGCCGGGACTAGCAGCCTACGAGCAGTACTTC.

This clone was seen just once. The J gene is TRBJ1-1, the V gene TRBV6-6; D is perhaps TRBD1 (6 bases). The CDR3 has 14 amino acids. CDR1 is MNHNY and CDR2 is SVGAGI in the germline V gene (reference sequence). V was pared by 2 bases and J by 0 bases, with 7 bases between. CDR3 sequence reads: CASSYGTMNTEAFF. CDR3 nucleotides: TGTGCCAGCAGTTACGGGACAATGAACACTGAAGCTTTCTTT.

The chain has TRBV7-2 and TRBJ2-7; 7 bases are a match to TRBD2. This CDR3 comprises 17 residues. V trimming: 1 base; J trimming: 7 bases; junction bases outside the gene matches: 16. Germline V CDR1 and CDR2: SGHTA, FQGNSA. CDR3 coding DNA: TGTGCCAGCAGCTTAGGTCTGCGGGGGATATCCTCTAGTGAGCAGTACTTC. This encodes CASSLGLRGISSSEQYF. The complete variable domain, with remaining parts taken from reference TRBV7-2 and TRBJ2-7, reads GAGVSQSPSNKVTEKGKDVELRCDPISGHTALYWYRQSLGQGLEFLIYFQGNSAPDKSGLPSDRFSAERTGGSVSTLTIQRTQQEDSAVYLCASSLGLRGISSSEQYFGPGTRLTVT.

The chain carries TRBV5-6 and TRBJ2-7; 10 nucleotides line up with TRBD1. The V segment lost 3 bases and the J segment 7 bases; nucleotides outside the gene matches: 10. The length of the CDR3 is 15 residues. The germline V gene encodes CDR1 SGHDT and CDR2 YYEEEE. CDR3 sequence: CASSSPGTGAGEQYF. The CDR3 bases are TGTGCCAGCAGCTCCCCCGGGACAGGGGCTGGGGAGCAGTACTTC.

This clone was seen once. V and J are TRBV5-4 and TRBJ2-7; 7 bases fit TRBD2. The V gene end was trimmed by 4 bases and the J gene end by 0 bases; junction bases not matched to a gene: 10. CDR1 is SGHNT and CDR2 is YYREEE in the germline V gene (reference sequence). This CDR3 spans 16 amino acids. Here the CDR3 reads CASSRIFGGSSYEQYF. For the CDR3, the DNA is TGTGCCAGCAGCCGAATTTTCGGGGGGTCCTCCTACGAGCAGTACTTC.